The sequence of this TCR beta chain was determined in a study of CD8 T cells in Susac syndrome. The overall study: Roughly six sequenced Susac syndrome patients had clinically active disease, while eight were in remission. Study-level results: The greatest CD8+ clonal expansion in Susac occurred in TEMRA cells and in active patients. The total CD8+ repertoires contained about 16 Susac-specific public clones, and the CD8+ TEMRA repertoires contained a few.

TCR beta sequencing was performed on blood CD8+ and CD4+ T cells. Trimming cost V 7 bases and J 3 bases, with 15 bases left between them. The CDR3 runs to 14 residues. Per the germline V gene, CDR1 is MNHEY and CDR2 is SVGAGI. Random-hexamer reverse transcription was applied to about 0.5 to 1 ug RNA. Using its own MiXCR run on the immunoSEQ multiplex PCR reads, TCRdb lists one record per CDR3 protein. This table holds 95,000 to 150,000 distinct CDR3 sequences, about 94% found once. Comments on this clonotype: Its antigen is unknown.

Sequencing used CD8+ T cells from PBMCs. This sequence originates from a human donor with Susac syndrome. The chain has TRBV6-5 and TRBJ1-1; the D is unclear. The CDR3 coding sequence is TGTGCCAGCACCCACGGGGTTTTGGACACTGAAGCTTTCTTT. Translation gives CASTHGVLDTEAFF.